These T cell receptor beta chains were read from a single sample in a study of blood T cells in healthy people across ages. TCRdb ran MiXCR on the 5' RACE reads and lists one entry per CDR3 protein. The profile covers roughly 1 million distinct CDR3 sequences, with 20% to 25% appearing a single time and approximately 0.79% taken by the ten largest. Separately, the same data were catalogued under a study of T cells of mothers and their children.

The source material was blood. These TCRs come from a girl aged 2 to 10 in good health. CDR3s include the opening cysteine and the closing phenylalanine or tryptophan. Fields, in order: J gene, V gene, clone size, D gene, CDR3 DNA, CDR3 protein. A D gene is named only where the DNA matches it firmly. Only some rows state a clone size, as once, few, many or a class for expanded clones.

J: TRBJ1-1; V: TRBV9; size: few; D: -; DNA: TGTGCCAGCAGCGTAGCTCCGGGAATGAACACTGAAGCTTTCTTT; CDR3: CASSVAPGMNTEAFF
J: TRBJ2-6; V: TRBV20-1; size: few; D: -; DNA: TGCAGTGCTACTCAAAGGGCAGGGACCGGGGCCAACGTCCTGACTTTC; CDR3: CSATQRAGTGANVLTF
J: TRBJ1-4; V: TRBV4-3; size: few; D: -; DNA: TGCGCCAGCAGCCAAGATTCAGGCCCCGTATTTTTT; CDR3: CASSQDSGPVFF
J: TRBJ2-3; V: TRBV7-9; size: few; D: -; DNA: TGTGCCAGCAGCGGTCCAGAGAGCAACACAGATACGCAGTATTTT; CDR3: CASSGPESNTDTQYF
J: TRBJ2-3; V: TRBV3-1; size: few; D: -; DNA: TGTGCCAGCGGGCTACGAATCGCAGATACGCAGTATTTT; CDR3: CASGLRIADTQYF
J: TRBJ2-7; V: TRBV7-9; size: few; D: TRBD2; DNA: TGTGCCAGCAGCTTAAGGGCTAGCGGGCAACTCTACGAGCAGTACTTC; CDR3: CASSLRASGQLYEQYF
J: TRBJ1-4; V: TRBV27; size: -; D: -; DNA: TGTGCCAGCAGTGAGGACGAGGGACGAGAAAAACTGTTTTTT; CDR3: CASSEDEGREKLFF
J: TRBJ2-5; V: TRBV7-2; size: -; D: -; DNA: TGTGCCAGCAGCCCAATTGCCACATGGTGGACAAATAGAGAGACCCAGTACTTC; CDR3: CASSPIATWWTNRETQYF
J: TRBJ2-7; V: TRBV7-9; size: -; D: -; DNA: TGTGCCAGCAGCTTAGGAACACTCCCCGAGCAGTACTTC; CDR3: CASSLGTLPEQYF
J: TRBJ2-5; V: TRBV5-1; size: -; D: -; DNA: TGCGCCAGCAGCTTATCATGGCGGACTCCGAGCGGGGAGACCCAGTACTTC; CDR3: CASSLSWRTPSGETQYF
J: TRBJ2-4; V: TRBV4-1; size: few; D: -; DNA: TGCGCCAGCAGCCAACCGGGGGACATTCAGTACTTC; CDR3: CASSQPGDIQYF
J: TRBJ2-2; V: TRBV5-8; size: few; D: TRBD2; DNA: TGTGCCAGCAGCTCCGGACTAGCGGGAGTTAACACCGGGGAGCTGTTTTTT; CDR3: CASSSGLAGVNTGELFF
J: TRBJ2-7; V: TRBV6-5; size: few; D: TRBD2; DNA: TGTGCCAGCAGCTCCTCGGGAGGGAAACCCTACGAGCAGTACTTC; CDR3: CASSSSGGKPYEQYF
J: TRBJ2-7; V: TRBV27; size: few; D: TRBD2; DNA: TGTGCCAGCAGGGTAGCGGGCACCACCTACGAGCAGTACTTC; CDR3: CASRVAGTTYEQYF
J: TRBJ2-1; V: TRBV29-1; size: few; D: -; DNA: TGCAGCGTTGAACTGCAGGGTCTTGGGGATGAGCAGTTCTTC; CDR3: CSVELQGLGDEQFF
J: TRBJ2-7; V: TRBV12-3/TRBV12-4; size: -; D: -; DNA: TGTGCCAGCAGTCAAGCGCCCTTGTACGAGCAGTACTTC; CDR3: CASSQAPLYEQYF
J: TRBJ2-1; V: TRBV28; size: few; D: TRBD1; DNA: TGTGCCAGCAGTAACCCCGGGACAGGGGACAATGAGCAGTTCTTC; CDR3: CASSNPGTGDNEQFF
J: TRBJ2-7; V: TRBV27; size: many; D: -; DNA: TGTGCCAGCAGCTTTGCGGGATACGAGCAGTACTTC; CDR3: CASSFAGYEQYF
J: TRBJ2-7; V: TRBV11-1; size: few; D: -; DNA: TGCGCCAGCAGCTTAAGCGGGCCTGGGAGCTACGAGCAGTACTTC; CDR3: CASSLSGPGSYEQYF
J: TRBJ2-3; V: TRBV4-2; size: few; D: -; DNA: TGTGCCAGCAGCCAGAATTTTGCAGATACGCAGTATTTT; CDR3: CASSQNFADTQYF